Shown below are 3 T cell receptor beta chains from a single sample sequenced in a study of cytomegalovirus exposure and HLA in healthy donors. PCR used 60 Vbeta primers and 13 Jbeta primers. The table came from immunoSEQ multiplex PCR; TCRdb's copy has only in-frame clones and leaves some out. The sample yields under 110,000 clones, 60% to 75% seen once. The specimen sequenced was PBMCs. The receptors shown here come from a man aged 50 to 60 in good health and CMV-seronegative.

The chain joins TRBV18 to TRBJ2-6, with 8 positions matching TRBD2. This CDR3 has 16 residues. Per germline, CDR1 KGHSH and CDR2 LQKENI. The trim removed 3 bases at V and 4 bases at J, leaving 5 bases unmatched. The CDR3 DNA reads TGTGCCAGCTCACCCTCGGGGGGGACCGGGGCCAACGTCCTGACTTTC. It is translated as CASSPSGGTGANVLTF.

V usage is TRBV7-3 and J usage is TRBJ2-2; 9 bases are a match to TRBD1. V was clipped by 3 bases and J by 5 bases; unmatched bases: 4. The germline CDR1 and CDR2 sequences are SGHTA and FQGTGA. The CDR3 is 15 amino acids. CDR3 in amino acids: CASSFEDRGTGELFF. The CDR3 bases are TGTGCCAGCAGCTTCGAGGACAGGGGTACCGGGGAGCTGTTTTTT.

V usage is TRBV28 and J usage is TRBJ2-2; TRBD1 aligns across 7 bases. This CDR3 has 15 amino acids. J lost 5 bases, V lost 5 bases, and 8 bases had no gene match. Germline-derived CDR1 and CDR2 are MDHEN and SYDVKM. The CDR3 region is CASSERQGRTGELFF. CDR3 bases: TGTGCCAGCAGTGAAAGACAGGGTAGGACCGGGGAGCTGTTTTTT.